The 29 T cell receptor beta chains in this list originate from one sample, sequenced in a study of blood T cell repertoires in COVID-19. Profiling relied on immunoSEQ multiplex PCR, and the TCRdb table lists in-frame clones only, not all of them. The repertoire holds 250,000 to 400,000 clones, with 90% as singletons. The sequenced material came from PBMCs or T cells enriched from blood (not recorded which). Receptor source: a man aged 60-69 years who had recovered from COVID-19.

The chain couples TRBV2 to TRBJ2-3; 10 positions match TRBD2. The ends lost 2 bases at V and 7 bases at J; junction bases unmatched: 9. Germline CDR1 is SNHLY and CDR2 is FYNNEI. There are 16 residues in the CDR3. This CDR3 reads CASSERTSGPRYTQYF. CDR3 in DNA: TGTGCCAGCAGTGAACGGACTAGCGGTCCTCGATATACGCAGTATTTT.

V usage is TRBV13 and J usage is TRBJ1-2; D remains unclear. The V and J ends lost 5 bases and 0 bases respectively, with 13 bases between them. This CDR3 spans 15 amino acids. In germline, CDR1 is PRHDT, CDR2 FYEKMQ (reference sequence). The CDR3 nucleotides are TGTGCCAGCAGCCGCCGGAGTGGTACTAACTATGGCTACACCTTC. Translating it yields CASSRRSGTNYGYTF.

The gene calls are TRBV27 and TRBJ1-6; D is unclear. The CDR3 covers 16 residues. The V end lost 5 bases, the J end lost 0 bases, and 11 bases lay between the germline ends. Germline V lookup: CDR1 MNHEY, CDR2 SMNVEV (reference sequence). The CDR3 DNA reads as TGTGCCAGCAGTGCACCTTGGAGCTCCTATAATTCACCCCTCCACTTT. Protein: CASSAPWSSYNSPLHF.

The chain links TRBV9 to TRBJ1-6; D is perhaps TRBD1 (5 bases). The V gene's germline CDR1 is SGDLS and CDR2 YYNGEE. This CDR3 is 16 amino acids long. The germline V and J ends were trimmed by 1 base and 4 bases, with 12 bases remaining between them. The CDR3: CASSVSPGVYNSPLHF. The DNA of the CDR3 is TGTGCCAGCAGCGTATCCCCGGGGGTGTATAATTCACCCCTCCACTTT.

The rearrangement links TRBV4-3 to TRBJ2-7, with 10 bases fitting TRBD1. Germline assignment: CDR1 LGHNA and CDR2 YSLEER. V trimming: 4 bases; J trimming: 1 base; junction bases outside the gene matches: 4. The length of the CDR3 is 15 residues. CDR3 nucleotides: TGCGCCAGCAGCCGGGACAGGGGAGGATCCTACGAGCAGTACTTC. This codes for CASSRDRGGSYEQYF.

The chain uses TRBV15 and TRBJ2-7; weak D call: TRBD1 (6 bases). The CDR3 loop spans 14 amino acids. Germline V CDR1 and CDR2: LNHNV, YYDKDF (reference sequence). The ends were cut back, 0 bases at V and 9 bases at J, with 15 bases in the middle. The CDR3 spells CATSRDPGEEAQYF. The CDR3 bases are TGTGCCACCAGCAGAGATCCAGGGGAAGAGGCGCAGTACTTC.

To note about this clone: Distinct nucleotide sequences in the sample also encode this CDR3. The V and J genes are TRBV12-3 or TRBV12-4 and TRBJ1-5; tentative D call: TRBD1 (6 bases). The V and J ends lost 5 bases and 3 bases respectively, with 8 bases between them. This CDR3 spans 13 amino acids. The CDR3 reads CASSGQINQPQHF. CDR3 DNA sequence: TGTGCCAGCAGTGGACAGATCAATCAGCCCCAGCATTTT.

The CDR3 region is CASRLSVAVSTDTQYF. The CDR3 nucleotides are TGCGCCAGCAGACTGTCGGTAGCGGTGAGCACAGATACGCAGTATTTT. The chain joins TRBV5-1 to TRBJ2-3, with a possible D match to TRBD2 (6 bases). V dropped 5 bases and J dropped 0 bases, with 16 bases sitting between them. The CDR3 loop spans 16 amino acids. Germline CDR1 and CDR2: SGHRS and YFSETQ.

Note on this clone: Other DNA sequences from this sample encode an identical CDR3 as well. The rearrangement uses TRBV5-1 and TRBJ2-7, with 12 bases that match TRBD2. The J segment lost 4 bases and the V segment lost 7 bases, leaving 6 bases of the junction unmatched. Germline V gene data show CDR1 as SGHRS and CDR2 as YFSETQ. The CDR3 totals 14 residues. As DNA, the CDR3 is TGCGCCAGCTCACTAGCGGGAGGACCTTACGAGCAGTACTTC. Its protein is CASSLAGGPYEQYF.

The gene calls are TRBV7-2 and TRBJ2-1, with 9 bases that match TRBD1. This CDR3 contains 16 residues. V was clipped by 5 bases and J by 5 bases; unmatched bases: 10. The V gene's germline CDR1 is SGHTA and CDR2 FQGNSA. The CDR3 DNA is TGTGCCAGCAGCGTACAGGGGGCGCGTGGTGACAATGAGCAGTTCTTC. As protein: CASSVQGARGDNEQFF.

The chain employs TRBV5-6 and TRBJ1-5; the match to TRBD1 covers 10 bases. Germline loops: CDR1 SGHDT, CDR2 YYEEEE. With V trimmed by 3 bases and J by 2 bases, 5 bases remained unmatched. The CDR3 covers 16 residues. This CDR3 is CASSSDRGSGNQPQHF. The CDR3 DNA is TGTGCCAGCAGCTCGGACAGGGGGTCTGGCAATCAGCCCCAGCATTTT.

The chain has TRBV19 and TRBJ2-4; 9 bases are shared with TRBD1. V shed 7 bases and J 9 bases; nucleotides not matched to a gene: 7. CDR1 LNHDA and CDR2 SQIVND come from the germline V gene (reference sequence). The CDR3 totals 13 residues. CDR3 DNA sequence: TGTGCCAGTATGGGACAGGGCCCGGGCATTCAGTACTTC. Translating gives CASMGQGPGIQYF.

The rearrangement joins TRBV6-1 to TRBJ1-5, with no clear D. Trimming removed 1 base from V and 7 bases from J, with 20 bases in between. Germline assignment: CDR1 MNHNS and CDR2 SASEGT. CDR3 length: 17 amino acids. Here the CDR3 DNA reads TGTGCCAGCAGTGAAGAAGTCTCTTTCCGGGATAGACAGCCCCAGCATTTT. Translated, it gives CASSEEVSFRDRQPQHF.

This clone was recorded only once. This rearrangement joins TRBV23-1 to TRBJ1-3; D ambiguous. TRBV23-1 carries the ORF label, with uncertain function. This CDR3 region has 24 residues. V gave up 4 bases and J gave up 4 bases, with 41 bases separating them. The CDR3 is CASSRPLDVVFSGFLAPPGNTIYF. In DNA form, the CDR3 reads TGCGCCAGCAGTCGACCCTTAGATGTAGTGTTCTCGGGTTTTCTGGCCCCACCGGGAAACACCATATATTTT.

The CDR3 region is CAWSVGLSYNEQFF. For the CDR3, the DNA is TGTGCCTGGAGTGTGGGACTGTCCTACAATGAGCAGTTCTTC. The rearrangement links TRBV30 to TRBJ2-1; TRBD2 might be the D (6 bases). The V gene's germline CDR1 is GTSNPN and CDR2 SVGIG (reference sequence). Between the trimmed V and J ends, which lost 0 bases and 1 base, there was a span of 7 bases. The CDR3 consists of 14 residues.

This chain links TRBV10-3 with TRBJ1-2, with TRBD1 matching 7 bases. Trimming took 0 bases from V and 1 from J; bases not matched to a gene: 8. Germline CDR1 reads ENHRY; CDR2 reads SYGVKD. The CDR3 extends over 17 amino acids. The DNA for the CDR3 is TGTGCCATCAGTGAGTCCCCCGGGACAGCTCATAACTATGGCTACACCTTC. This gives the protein CAISESPGTAHNYGYTF.

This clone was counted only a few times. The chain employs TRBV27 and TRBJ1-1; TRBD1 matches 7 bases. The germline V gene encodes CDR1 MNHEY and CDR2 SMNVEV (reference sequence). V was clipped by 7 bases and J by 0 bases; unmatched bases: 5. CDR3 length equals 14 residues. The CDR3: CASNRQGVNTEAFF. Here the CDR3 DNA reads TGTGCCAGCAACCGTCAGGGGGTGAACACTGAAGCTTTCTTT.

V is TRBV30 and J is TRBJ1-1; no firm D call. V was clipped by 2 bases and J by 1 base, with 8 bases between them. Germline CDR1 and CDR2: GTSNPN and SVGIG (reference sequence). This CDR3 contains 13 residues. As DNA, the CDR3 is TGTGCCTGGAGTCAGATAAGGAACACTGAAGCTTTCTTT. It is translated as CAWSQIRNTEAFF.

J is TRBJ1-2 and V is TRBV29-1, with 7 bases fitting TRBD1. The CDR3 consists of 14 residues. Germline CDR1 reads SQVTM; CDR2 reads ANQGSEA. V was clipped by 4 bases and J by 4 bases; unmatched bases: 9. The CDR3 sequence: CSVASDRNSYGYTF. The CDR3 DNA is TGCAGCGTTGCCTCGGACAGGAATTCCTATGGCTACACCTTC.

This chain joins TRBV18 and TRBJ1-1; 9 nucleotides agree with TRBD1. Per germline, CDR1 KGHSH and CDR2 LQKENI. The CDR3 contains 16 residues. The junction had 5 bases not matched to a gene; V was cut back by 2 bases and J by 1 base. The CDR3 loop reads CASSPVGQGQNTEAFF. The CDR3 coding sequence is TGTGCCAGCTCACCAGTGGGACAGGGCCAGAACACTGAAGCTTTCTTT.

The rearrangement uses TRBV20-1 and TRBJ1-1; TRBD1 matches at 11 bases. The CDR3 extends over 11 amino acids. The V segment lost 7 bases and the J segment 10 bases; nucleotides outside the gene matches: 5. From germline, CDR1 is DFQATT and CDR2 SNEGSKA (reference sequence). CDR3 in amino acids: CSGTGGLGAFF. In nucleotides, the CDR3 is TGCAGTGGGACAGGGGGCCTGGGAGCTTTCTTT.

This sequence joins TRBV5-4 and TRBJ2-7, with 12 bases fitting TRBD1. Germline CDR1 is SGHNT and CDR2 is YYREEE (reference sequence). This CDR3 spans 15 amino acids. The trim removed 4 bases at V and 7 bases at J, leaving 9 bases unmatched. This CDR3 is CASSTPGQGAGEQYF. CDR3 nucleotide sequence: TGTGCCAGCAGCACACCGGGACAGGGGGCCGGGGAGCAGTACTTC.

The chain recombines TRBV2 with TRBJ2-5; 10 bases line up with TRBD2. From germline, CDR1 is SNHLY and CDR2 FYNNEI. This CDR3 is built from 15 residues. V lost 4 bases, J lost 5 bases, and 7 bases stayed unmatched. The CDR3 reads CASSAVLAGVETQYF. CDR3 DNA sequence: TGTGCCAGCAGTGCTGTGCTAGCGGGGGTGGAGACCCAGTACTTC.

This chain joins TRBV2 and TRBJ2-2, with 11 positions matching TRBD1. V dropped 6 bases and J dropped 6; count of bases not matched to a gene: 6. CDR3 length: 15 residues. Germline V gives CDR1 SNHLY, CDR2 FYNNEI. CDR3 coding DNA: TGTGCCAGCAGGAAATGGGACAGGGGGGCCGGGGAGCTGTTTTTT. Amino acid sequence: CASRKWDRGAGELFF.

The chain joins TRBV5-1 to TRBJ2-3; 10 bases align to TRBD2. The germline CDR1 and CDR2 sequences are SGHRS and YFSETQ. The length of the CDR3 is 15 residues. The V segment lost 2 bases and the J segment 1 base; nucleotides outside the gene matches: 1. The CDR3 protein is CASSLGTSGTDTQYF. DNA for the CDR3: TGCGCCAGCAGCTTAGGGACTAGCGGCACAGATACGCAGTATTTT. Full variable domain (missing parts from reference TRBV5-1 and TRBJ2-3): KAGVTQTPRYLIKTRGQQVTLSCSPISGHRSVSWYQQTPGQGLQFLFEYFSETQRNKGNFPGRFSGRQFSNSRSEMNVSTLELGDSALYLCASSLGTSGTDTQYFGPGTRLTVL.

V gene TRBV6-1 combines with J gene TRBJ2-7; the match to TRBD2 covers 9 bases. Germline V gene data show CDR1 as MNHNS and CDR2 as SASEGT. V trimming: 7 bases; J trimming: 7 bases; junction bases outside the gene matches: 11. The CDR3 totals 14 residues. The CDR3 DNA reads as TGTGCCAGCACGGCTGGCGGGAGGGTAGGGGAGCAGTACTTC. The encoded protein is CASTAGGRVGEQYF.

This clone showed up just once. The chain's CDR3 is CASSFPDGRGEAFF. DNA of the CDR3: TGTGCCAGCAGCTTCCCGGACGGAAGGGGAGAAGCTTTCTTT. The gene calls are TRBV21-1 and TRBJ1-1; TRBD1, the table's D call, lacks a check against the DNA. TRBV21-1 counts as a pseudogene. The CDR3 covers 14 residues.

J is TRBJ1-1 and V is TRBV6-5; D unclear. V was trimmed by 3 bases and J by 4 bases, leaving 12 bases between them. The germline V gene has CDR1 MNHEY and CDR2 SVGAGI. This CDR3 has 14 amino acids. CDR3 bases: TGTGCCAGCAGTTATTCCGCACTAATCACTGAAGCTTTCTTT. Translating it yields CASSYSALITEAFF.

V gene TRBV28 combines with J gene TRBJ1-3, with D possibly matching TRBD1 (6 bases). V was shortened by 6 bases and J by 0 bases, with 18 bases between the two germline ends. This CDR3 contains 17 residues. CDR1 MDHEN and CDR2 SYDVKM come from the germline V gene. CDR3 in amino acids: CASRTGSQPSSGNTIYF. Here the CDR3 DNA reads TGTGCCAGCAGGACAGGCAGTCAACCGAGCTCTGGAAACACCATATATTTT.